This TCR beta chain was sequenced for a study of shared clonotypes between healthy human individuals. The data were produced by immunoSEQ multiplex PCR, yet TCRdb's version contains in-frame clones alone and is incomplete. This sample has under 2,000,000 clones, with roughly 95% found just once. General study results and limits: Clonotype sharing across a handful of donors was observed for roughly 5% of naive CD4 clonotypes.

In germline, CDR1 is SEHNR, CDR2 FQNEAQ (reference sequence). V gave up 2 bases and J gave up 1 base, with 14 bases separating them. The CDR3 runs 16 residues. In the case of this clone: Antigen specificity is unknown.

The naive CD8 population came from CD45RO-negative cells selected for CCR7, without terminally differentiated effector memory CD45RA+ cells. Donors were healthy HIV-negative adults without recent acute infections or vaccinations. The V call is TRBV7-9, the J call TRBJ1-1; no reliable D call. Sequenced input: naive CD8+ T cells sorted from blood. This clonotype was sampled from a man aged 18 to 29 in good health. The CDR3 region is CASSLLRSAANTEAFF. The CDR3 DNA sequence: TGTGCCAGCAGCTTATTACGGTCGGCAGCGAACACTGAAGCTTTCTTT.